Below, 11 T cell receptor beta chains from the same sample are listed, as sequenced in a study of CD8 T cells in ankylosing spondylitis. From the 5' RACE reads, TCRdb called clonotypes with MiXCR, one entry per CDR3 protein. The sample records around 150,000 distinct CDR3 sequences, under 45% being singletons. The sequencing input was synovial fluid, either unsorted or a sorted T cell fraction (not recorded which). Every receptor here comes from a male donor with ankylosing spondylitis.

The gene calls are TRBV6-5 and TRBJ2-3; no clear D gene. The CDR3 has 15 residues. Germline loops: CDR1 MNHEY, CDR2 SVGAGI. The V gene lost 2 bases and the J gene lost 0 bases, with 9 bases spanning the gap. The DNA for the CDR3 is TGTGCCAGCAGTTACGGTCAGCTTAGCACAGATACGCAGTATTTT. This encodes CASSYGQLSTDTQYF.

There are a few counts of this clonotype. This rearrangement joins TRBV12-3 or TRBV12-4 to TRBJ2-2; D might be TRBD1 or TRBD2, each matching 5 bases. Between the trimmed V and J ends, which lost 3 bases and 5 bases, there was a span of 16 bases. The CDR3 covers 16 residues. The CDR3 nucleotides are TGTGCCAGCAGTTTCGGGGCGGCTAGGGAAACCGGGGAGCTGTTTTTT. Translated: CASSFGAARETGELFF.

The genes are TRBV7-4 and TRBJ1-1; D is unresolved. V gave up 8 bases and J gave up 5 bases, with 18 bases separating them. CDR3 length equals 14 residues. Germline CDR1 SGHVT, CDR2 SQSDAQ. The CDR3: CASGATSLSTEAFF. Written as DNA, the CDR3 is TGTGCCAGCGGTGCAACGAGTTTATCGACTGAAGCTTTCTTT.

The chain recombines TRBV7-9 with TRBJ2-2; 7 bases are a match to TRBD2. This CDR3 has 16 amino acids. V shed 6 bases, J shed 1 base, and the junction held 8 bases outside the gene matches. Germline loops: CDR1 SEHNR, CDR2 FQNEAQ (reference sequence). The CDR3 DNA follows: TGTGCCAGCAGGGCCCGCGGGGGACTGAACACCGGGGAGCTGTTTTTT. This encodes CASRARGGLNTGELFF. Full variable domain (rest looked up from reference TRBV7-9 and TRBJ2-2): DTGVSQNPRHKITKRGQNVTFRCDPISEHNRLYWYRQTLGQGPEFLTYFQNEAQLEKSRLLSDRFSAERPKGSFSTLEIQRTEQGDSAMYLCASRARGGLNTGELFFGEGSRLTVL.

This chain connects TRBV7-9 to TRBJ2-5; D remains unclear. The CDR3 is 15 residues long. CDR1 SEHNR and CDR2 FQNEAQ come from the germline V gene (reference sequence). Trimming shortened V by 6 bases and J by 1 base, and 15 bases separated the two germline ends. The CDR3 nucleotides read TGTGCCAGCAGTCACCGAGTAACGGTCCAAGAGACCCAGTACTTC. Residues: CASSHRVTVQETQYF.

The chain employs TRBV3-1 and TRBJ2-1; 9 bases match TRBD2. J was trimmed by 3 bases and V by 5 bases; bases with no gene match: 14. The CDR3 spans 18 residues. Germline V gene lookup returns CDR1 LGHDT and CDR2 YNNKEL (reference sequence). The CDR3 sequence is CASSSWTSVPEVYNEQFF. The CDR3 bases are TGTGCCAGCAGCTCATGGACTAGCGTCCCGGAGGTCTACAATGAGCAGTTCTTC.

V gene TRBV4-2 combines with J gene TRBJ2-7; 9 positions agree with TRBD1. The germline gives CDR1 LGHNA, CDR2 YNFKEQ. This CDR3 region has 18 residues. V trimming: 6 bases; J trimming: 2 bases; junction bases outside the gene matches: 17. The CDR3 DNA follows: TGTGCCAGCAGACACCAAGGGTGGGGACAGGGAATACCCTACGAGCAGTACTTC. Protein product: CASRHQGWGQGIPYEQYF.

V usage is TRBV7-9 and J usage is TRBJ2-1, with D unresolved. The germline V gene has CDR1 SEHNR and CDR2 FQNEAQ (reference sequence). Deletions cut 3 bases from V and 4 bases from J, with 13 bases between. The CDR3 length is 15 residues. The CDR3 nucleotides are TGTGCCAGCAGCTTCGGTTGGGCCATTTACAATGAGCAGTTCTTC. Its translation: CASSFGWAIYNEQFF.

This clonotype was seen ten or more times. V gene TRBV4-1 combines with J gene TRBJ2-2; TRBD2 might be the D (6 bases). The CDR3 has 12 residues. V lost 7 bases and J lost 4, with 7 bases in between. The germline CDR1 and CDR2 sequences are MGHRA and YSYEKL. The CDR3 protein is CASMGGTGELFF. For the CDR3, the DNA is TGCGCCAGCATGGGGGGCACCGGGGAGCTGTTTTTT.

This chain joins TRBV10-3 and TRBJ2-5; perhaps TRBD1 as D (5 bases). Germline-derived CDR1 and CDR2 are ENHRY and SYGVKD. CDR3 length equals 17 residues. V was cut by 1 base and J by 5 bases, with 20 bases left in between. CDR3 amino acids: CAISEFGQGARWETQYF. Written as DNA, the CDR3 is TGTGCCATCAGTGAGTTTGGGCAGGGCGCACGGTGGGAGACCCAGTACTTC.

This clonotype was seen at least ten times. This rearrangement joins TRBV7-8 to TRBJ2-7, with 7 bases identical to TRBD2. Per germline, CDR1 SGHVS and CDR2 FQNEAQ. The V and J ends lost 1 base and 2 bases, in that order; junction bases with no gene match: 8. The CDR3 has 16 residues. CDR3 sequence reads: CASSLVSSGAAYEQYF. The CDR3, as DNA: TGTGCCAGCAGCTTAGTTTCGAGCGGGGCGGCCTACGAGCAGTACTTC.